These 26 T cell receptor beta chains were all obtained from the same sample, sequenced in a study of T cell responses to AZD1222 COVID-19 vaccine. Clones were read by immunoSEQ multiplex PCR, and TCRdb kept only the in-frame ones, dropping some. The data contain tens of thousands of clones, around 91% of them singletons. The material was peripheral blood, obtained 28 days after the second AZD1222 dose. Receptor source: an adult who received the AZD1222 COVID-19 vaccine.

The genes are TRBV7-2 and TRBJ2-5; tentatively, D is TRBD1 (5 bases). The CDR3 consists of 14 residues. V was pared by 2 bases and J by 5 bases, with 12 bases between. Germline V gene sequence: CDR1 SGHTA, CDR2 FQGNSA. CDR3 loop: CASSLWQGRETQYF. DNA of the CDR3: TGTGCCAGCAGCTTATGGCAGGGTCGGGAGACCCAGTACTTC. Using reference TRBV7-2 and TRBJ2-5 for the parts outside the CDR3, the full variable domain is GAGVSQSPSNKVTEKGKDVELRCDPISGHTALYWYRQSLGQGLEFLIYFQGNSAPDKSGLPSDRFSAERTGGSVSTLTIQRTQQEDSAVYLCASSLWQGRETQYFGPGTRLLVL.

This CDR3 reads CASKPGPVNTEAFF. The CDR3 DNA follows: TGTGCCAGCAAACCGGGACCGGTGAACACTGAAGCTTTCTTT. The chain is built from TRBV6-5 and TRBJ1-1; weak D call: TRBD1 (5 bases). The CDR3 runs 14 residues. V lost 7 bases to trimming and J lost 0 bases, with 12 bases between them. Germline V gene lookup returns CDR1 MNHEY and CDR2 SVGAGI.

CDR3 residues: CASSTDTGHTDTQYF. The CDR3 coding sequence is TGTGCCAGCAGTACCGACACGGGGCACACAGATACGCAGTATTTT. This rearrangement joins TRBV6-4 to TRBJ2-3; D tentatively fits TRBD1 or TRBD2 (5 bases each). Germline V gene sequence: CDR1 MRHNA, CDR2 SNTAGT. V lost 5 bases and J lost 2, with 14 bases in between. There are 15 residues in the CDR3.

V is TRBV30 and J is TRBJ1-4, with D unclear. This CDR3 comprises 13 residues. Per germline, CDR1 GTSNPN and CDR2 SVGIG (reference sequence). V dropped 3 bases and J dropped 8 bases, with 13 bases sitting between them. The CDR3 here is CAWRDGTAEKLFF. The CDR3 DNA follows: TGTGCCTGGAGAGATGGAACGGCCGAAAAACTGTTTTTT.

The chain joins TRBV19 to TRBJ1-2; D uncertain. Germline CDR1 LNHDA, CDR2 SQIVND (reference sequence). V lost 7 bases and J 4 bases, leaving 16 bases between the germline ends. CDR3 length: 14 amino acids. The chain's CDR3 is CASIPTGPLYGYTF. DNA of the CDR3: TGTGCCAGTATTCCGACTGGACCCCTCTATGGCTACACCTTC. Full variable domain (remainder filled in from reference TRBV19 and TRBJ1-2): DGGITQSPKYLFRKEGQNVTLSCEQNLNHDAMYWYRQDPGQGLRLIYYSQIVNDFQKGDIAEGYSVSREKKESFPLTVTSAQKNPTAFYLCASIPTGPLYGYTFGSGTRLTVV.

The rearrangement links TRBV11-2 to TRBJ2-7, with TRBD1 identical over 9 bases. V lost 1 base, J lost 6 bases, and 7 bases stayed unmatched. CDR1 SGHAT and CDR2 FQNNGV come from the germline V gene. The CDR3 is 15 residues long. The CDR3 loop is CASSLGGTGQSEQYF. CDR3 sequence (DNA): TGTGCCAGCAGCTTAGGCGGGACAGGGCAAAGCGAGCAGTACTTC.

The chain employs TRBV6-2 or TRBV6-3 and TRBJ2-2; unclear D gene. Germline V CDR1 and CDR2: MNHEY, SVGEGT. There are 13 residues in the CDR3. Trimming took 2 bases from V and 5 from J, leaving 6 bases between them. The CDR3 DNA sequence: TGTGCCAGCAGTTACCCGGCAACCGGGGAGCTGTTTTTT. Its translation: CASSYPATGELFF.

This clone was picked up one time. The genes are TRBV2 and TRBJ2-6; D gene uncertain. In germline, CDR1 is SNHLY, CDR2 FYNNEI. The CDR3 is 17 amino acids. Trimming shortened V by 2 bases and J by 1 base, and 12 bases separated the two germline ends. The CDR3 DNA reads TGTGCCAGCAGTGAAACCACATTCCGATCTGGGGCCAACGTCCTGACTTTC. This translates into CASSETTFRSGANVLTF.

The J gene is TRBJ2-7, the V gene TRBV11-2; D perhaps matches TRBD1 (7 bases). Germline values: CDR1 SGHAT, CDR2 FQNNGV. This CDR3 is built from 17 residues. V shed 2 bases and J shed 4 bases, with 21 bases lying between them. The CDR3 DNA sequence: TGTGCCAGCAGCTTAATTCTGGACAGGCGGAGGGGGTACGAGCAGTACTTC. Protein: CASSLILDRRRGYEQYF. The full variable domain, its missing parts supplied by reference TRBV11-2 and TRBJ2-7, is EAGVAQSPRYKIIEKRQSVAFWCNPISGHATLYWYQQILGQGPKLLIQFQNNGVVDDSQLPKDRFSAERLKGVDSTLKIQPAKLEDSAVYLCASSLILDRRRGYEQYFGPGTRLTVT.

V is TRBV27 and J is TRBJ1-1; D may be TRBD1 (5 bases). CDR3 length equals 14 residues. The germline V gene has CDR1 MNHEY and CDR2 SMNVEV (reference sequence). V was shortened by 5 bases and J by 1 base, with 11 bases between the two germline ends. The DNA of the CDR3 is TGTGCCAGCAGTCTATTCGACAGGAACACTGAAGCTTTCTTT. Encoded protein: CASSLFDRNTEAFF.

The CDR3 protein is CASSYGPGLSNQPQHF. The CDR3 nucleotides are TGTGCCAGCAGTTACGGGCCAGGGCTTAGCAATCAGCCCCAGCATTTT. V is TRBV6-2 or TRBV6-3 and J is TRBJ1-5, with D possibly matching TRBD1 (5 bases). The CDR3 runs 16 residues. V lost 2 bases, J lost 0 bases, and 11 bases lay in between. CDR1 and CDR2 (germline): MNHEY, SVGEGT.

The chain recombines TRBV30 with TRBJ2-2, with TRBD1 matching over 9 bases. This CDR3 is built from 15 residues. Per the germline V gene, CDR1 is GTSNPN and CDR2 is SVGIG (reference sequence). The J segment lost 7 bases and the V segment lost 2 bases, leaving 8 bases of the junction unmatched. The CDR3 sequence: CAWSSRGQGIGELFF. The CDR3 nucleotides are TGTGCCTGGAGTTCTAGAGGACAGGGGATCGGGGAGCTGTTTTTT. The entire variable domain, with the rest obtained from reference TRBV30 and TRBJ2-2, is as follows: SQTIHQWPATLVQPVGSPLSLECTVEGTSNPNLYWYRQAAGRGLQLLFYSVGIGQISSEVPQNLSASRPQDRQFILSSKKLLLSDSGFYLCAWSSRGQGIGELFFGEGSRLTVL.

The V call is TRBV5-6, the J call TRBJ2-3, with 12 bases matching TRBD2. Per germline, CDR1 SGHDT and CDR2 YYEEEE. CDR3 length equals 16 residues. J was trimmed by 11 bases and V by 4 bases; bases with no gene match: 14. The CDR3 coding sequence is TGTGCCAGCAGCGCCAAGACTAGCGGGGGACTCCTGGGGCAGTATTTT. As protein: CASSAKTSGGLLGQYF. The full variable domain, completed using reference TRBV5-6 and TRBJ2-3, is DAGVTQSPTHLIKTRGQQVTLRCSPKSGHDTVSWYQQALGQGPQFIFQYYEEEERQRGNFPDRFSGHQFPNYSSELNVNALLLGDSALYLCASSAKTSGGLLGQYFGPGTRLTVL.

The genes are TRBV6-5 and TRBJ1-2, with 7 bases aligning to TRBD1. Germline-derived CDR1 and CDR2 are MNHEY and SVGAGI. The CDR3 is 14 amino acids. The V gene end was trimmed by 9 bases and the J gene end by 0 bases; junction bases not matched to a gene: 7. The CDR3 region has the DNA TGTGCCAGTACCGGCGACAGGGCTAACTATGGCTACACCTTC. This sequence encodes CASTGDRANYGYTF.

V and J are TRBV5-4 and TRBJ2-1; no clear D gene. The V gene lost 0 bases and the J gene lost 0 bases, with 10 bases spanning the gap. Germline V gene data show CDR1 as SGHNT and CDR2 as YYREEE (reference sequence). This CDR3 is 16 amino acids long. CDR3 DNA sequence: TGTGCCAGCAGCTTGGAGGGCAGCGCCTCCTACAATGAGCAGTTCTTC. Protein: CASSLEGSASYNEQFF.

V is TRBV5-4 and J is TRBJ1-2; D unclear. This CDR3 is built from 15 residues. With 0 bases removed from V and 4 bases from J, the gap between germline ends came to 13 bases. CDR1 and CDR2 (germline): SGHNT, YYREEE (reference sequence). The CDR3 spells CASSLGPDRPYGYTF. In nucleotides, the CDR3 is TGTGCCAGCAGCTTGGGTCCCGACCGACCCTATGGCTACACCTTC.

This clone has only one observation. This CDR3 reads CASSLARRDTIGGYTF. In DNA, the CDR3 is TGCGCCAGCAGCTTGGCCCGGAGGGACACTATAGGCGGCTACACCTTC. The rearrangement links TRBV5-1 to TRBJ1-2; D perhaps matches TRBD1 (6 bases). CDR1 and CDR2 from the germline V gene are SGHRS and YFSETQ. V lost 0 bases and J lost 8, with 20 bases in between. This CDR3 has 16 residues.

The genes are TRBV19 and TRBJ1-2; 9 positions match TRBD1. The CDR3 is 15 amino acids. The germline CDR1 and CDR2 sequences are LNHDA and SQIVND (reference sequence). With 1 base clipped from V and 3 bases from J, the junction kept 3 bases outside the gene matches. CDR3 in DNA: TGTGCCAGTAGTATAGGGGGACAGGGCGACTATGGCTACACCTTC. The encoded protein is CASSIGGQGDYGYTF.

The V and J genes are TRBV15 and TRBJ1-1; D is undetermined. This CDR3 is built from 13 residues. Looked up from germline, CDR1 is LNHNV and CDR2 is YYDKDF (reference sequence). V was pared by 8 bases and J by 6 bases, with 16 bases between. The DNA of the CDR3 is TGTGCCACCTCACCCTCAGGTAGATCTGAAGCTTTCTTT. Residues: CATSPSGRSEAFF.

The gene calls are TRBV4-3 and TRBJ2-4; 11 nucleotides align to TRBD2. The ends lost 0 bases at V and 0 bases at J; junction bases unmatched: 10. This CDR3 has 20 residues. CDR1 LGHNA and CDR2 YSLEER come from the germline V gene. The CDR3 region has the DNA TGCGCCAGCAGCCAAGATCTGGCTAGCGGGGGGCCCCCAGCCAAAAACATTCAGTACTTC. Its protein product is CASSQDLASGGPPAKNIQYF.

The gene calls are TRBV7-8 and TRBJ2-2, with TRBD1 matching over 7 bases. This CDR3 is built from 14 residues. The ends lost 4 bases at V and 3 bases at J; junction bases unmatched: 2. Looked up from germline, CDR1 is SGHVS and CDR2 is FQNEAQ. DNA for the CDR3: TGTGCCAGCAGCTCGGGGACAGACACCGGGGAGCTGTTTTTT. This sequence encodes CASSSGTDTGELFF. Combining the CDR3 with reference TRBV7-8 and TRBJ2-2 gives the whole variable domain GAGVSQSPRYKVAKRGQDVALRCDPISGHVSLFWYQQALGQGPEFLTYFQNEAQLDKSGLPSDRFFAERPEGSVSTLKIQRTQQEDSAVYLCASSSGTDTGELFFGEGSRLTVL.

The gene calls are TRBV29-1 and TRBJ1-1; 8 nucleotides agree with TRBD1. Germline CDR1 SQVTM, CDR2 ANQGSEA. V was pared by 5 bases and J by 0 bases, with 5 bases of the junction left unmatched. The CDR3 has 14 amino acids. The CDR3 sequence: CSVPGQAVNTEAFF. CDR3 coding DNA: TGCAGCGTTCCGGGACAGGCCGTGAACACTGAAGCTTTCTTT.

V usage is TRBV7-9 and J usage is TRBJ2-5; D might be TRBD2 (6 bases). V lost 2 bases to trimming and J lost 4 bases, with 14 bases between them. The CDR3 covers 15 residues. Per the germline V gene, CDR1 is SEHNR and CDR2 is FQNEAQ (reference sequence). CDR3 in DNA: TGTGCCAGCAGCTTACGGCGGGGTCTGCTAGAGACCCAGTACTTC. Its protein is CASSLRRGLLETQYF.

The chain uses TRBV2 and TRBJ2-1, with TRBD1 identical over 7 bases. Trimming cost V 4 bases and J 8 bases; bases outside gene matches: 11. Germline V gene sequence: CDR1 SNHLY, CDR2 FYNNEI. The CDR3 spans 15 residues. The CDR3 DNA reads TGTGCCAGCAGTGGTGACAGGGAGATGGGCGATGAGCAGTTCTTC. This encodes CASSGDREMGDEQFF.

The chain links TRBV12-3 or TRBV12-4 to TRBJ1-5; D possibly corresponds to TRBD1 (5 bases). Trimming removed 3 bases from V and 11 bases from J, with 14 bases in between. This CDR3 is built from 13 residues. In DNA form, the CDR3 reads TGTGCCAGCAGTTTTTCGGGGCGGGGGGCCCAGCATTTT. It yields the protein CASSFSGRGAQHF.

The chain joins TRBV11-2 to TRBJ2-3; D unclear. Germline CDR1 reads SGHAT; CDR2 reads FQNNGV. The length of the CDR3 is 14 residues. With 1 base removed from V and 2 bases from J, the gap between germline ends came to 7 bases. CDR3 residues: CASSLGRNTDTQYF. The CDR3, as DNA: TGTGCCAGCAGCTTAGGCAGGAACACAGATACGCAGTATTTT.